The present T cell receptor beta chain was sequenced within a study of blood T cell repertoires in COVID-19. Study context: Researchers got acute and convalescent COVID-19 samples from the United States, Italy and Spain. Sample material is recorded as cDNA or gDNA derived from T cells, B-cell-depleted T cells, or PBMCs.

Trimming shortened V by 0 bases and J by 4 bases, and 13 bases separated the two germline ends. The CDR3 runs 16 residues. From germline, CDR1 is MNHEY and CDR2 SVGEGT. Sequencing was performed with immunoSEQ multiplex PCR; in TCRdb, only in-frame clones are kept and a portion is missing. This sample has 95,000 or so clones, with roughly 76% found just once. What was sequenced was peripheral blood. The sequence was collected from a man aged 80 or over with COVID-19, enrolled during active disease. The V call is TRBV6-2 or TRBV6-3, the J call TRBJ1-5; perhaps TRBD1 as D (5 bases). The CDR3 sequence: CASSYSGFSGNQPQHF. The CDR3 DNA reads TGTGCCAGCAGTTACTCGGGGTTTTCAGGGAATCAGCCCCAGCATTTT.